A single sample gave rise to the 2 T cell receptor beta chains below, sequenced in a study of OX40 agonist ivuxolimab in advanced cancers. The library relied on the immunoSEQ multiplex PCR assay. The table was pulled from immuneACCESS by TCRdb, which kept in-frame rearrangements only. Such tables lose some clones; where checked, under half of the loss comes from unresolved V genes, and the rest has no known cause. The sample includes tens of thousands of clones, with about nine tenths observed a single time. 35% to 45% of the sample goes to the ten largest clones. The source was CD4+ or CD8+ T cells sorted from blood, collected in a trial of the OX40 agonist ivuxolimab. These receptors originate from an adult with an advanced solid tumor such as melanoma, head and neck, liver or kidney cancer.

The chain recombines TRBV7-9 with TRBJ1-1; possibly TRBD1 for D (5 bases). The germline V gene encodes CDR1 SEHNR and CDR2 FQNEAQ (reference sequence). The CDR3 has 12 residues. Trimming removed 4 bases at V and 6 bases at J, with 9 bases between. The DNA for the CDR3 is TGTGCCAGCAGCTGGGGGACCGCTGAAGCTTTCTTT. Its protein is CASSWGTAEAFF.

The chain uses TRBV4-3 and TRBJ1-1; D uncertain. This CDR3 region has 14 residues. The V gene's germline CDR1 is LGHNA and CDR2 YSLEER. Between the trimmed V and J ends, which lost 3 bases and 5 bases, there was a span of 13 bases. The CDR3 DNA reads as TGCGCCAGCAGCCACGGGGTAAGGTGGACTGAAGCTTTCTTT. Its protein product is CASSHGVRWTEAFF.